This entry features one T cell receptor (beta chain) sequence. The antigen is unknown. V was pared by 2 bases and J by 4 bases, with 18 bases between. Germline CDR1 and CDR2: SGDLS and YYNGEE. The CDR3 totals 16 residues. Here immunoSEQ multiplex PCR was the method, and the copy in TCRdb shows in-frame clones only, minus some. This table has 75,000 to 95,000 clones, roughly 90% appearing once. This entry comes from a study of T cell responses to AZD1222 COVID-19 vaccine. Broader study findings: Unmutated variant regions are reportedly the target of nearly half of TCRs that are spike-specific.

The sequencing used peripheral blood, collected on day 0 of MenACWY control vaccination. This chain connects TRBV9 to TRBJ1-2; no clear D. The sequence derives from an adult in good health. The CDR3 spells CASSVEPGMEIYGYTF. Here the CDR3 DNA reads TGTGCCAGCAGCGTTGAACCCGGGATGGAGATCTATGGCTACACCTTC.